These T cell receptor beta chains were read from a single sample in a study of OX40 agonist ivuxolimab in advanced cancers. Here immunoSEQ multiplex PCR was the method, and the copy in TCRdb shows in-frame clones only, minus some. The data hold 90,000 to 130,000 clones, with roughly nine tenths observed a single time. The sample consisted of CD4+ or CD8+ T cells sorted from blood, taken in a trial of the OX40 agonist ivuxolimab. The receptors shown here come from an adult with an advanced solid tumor such as melanoma, head and neck, liver or kidney cancer. Each CDR3 is given with its conserved first and last residue. The D gene is left open where the match is weak. Rows give clone size only sometimes, using once, few, many, or a class for an expanded clone.

d_call j_call clone_size v_call cdr3_nt cdr3_aa
TRBD2 TRBJ2-1 - TRBV11-2 TGTGCCAGCAGTACCGGGACTAGCGGGATGAGCTACAATGAGCAGTTCTTC CASSTGTSGMSYNEQFF
TRBD1 TRBJ1-2 - TRBV5-1 TGCGCCAGCAGCTGGACAGGGGGTGACTATGGCTACACCTTC CASSWTGGDYGYTF
- TRBJ1-1 - TRBV11-2 TGTGCCTCGGGGGGCGGGATGAACACTGAAGCTTTCTTT CASGGGMNTEAFF
TRBD1 TRBJ1-5 - TRBV19 TGTGCCAGTAGCGGACAGGGAATCAGCAATCAGCCCCAGCATTTT CASSGQGISNQPQHF
TRBD2 TRBJ2-7 - TRBV5-1 TGCGCCAGCAGCTTAGTGGCGGGGGAGGCCTACGAGCAGTACTTC CASSLVAGEAYEQYF
- TRBJ1-6 - TRBV19 TGTGCCAGTAGTATGACAGGACCGAGCTCCTATAATTCACCCCTCCACTTT CASSMTGPSSYNSPLHF
TRBD2 TRBJ2-2 once TRBV9 TGTGCCAGCAGCTACGCGGGGGGGCGAACCGGGGAGCTGTTTTTT CASSYAGGRTGELFF
TRBD1 TRBJ1-1 - TRBV5-1 TGCGCCAGCAGCTTGGCCTTGACAGGGAGGGATCCTGAAGCTTTCTTT CASSLALTGRDPEAFF
- TRBJ1-1 - TRBV23-1 TGCGCCAGCAGTCTTCCGGGACGGAACACTGAAGCTTTCTTT CASSLPGRNTEAFF
- TRBJ2-2 - TRBV4-2 TGTGCCAGCAGCCTTCCCTCACAGGGCGGGAAGGAGCTGTTTTTT CASSLPSQGGKELFF
- TRBJ1-1 - TRBV23-1 TGCGCCAGCAGTCAATCGAGGCAGAGAGGGTTTGGGACTGAAGCTTTCTTT CASSQSRQRGFGTEAFF
- TRBJ1-2 once TRBV7-2 TGTGCCAGCAGCTTAACGTGGGACTATGGCTACACCTTC CASSLTWDYGYTF
- TRBJ1-1 - TRBV11-2 TGTGCCAGCAGCGGAAGAAGGACTGAAGCTTTCTTT CASSGRRTEAFF
- TRBJ1-1 - TRBV7-2 TGTGCCAGCAGCTTAGTAGTCGACCCCCTAGGGACTGAAGCTTTCTTT CASSLVVDPLGTEAFF
- TRBJ2-7 - TRBV27 TGTGCCAGCAGTTCTACGGGACCCTACGAGCAGTACTTC CASSSTGPYEQYF
- TRBJ1-1 - TRBV7-2 TGTGCCAGCAGCTTAGTATATAGGAGGGCTTTCTTT CASSLVYRRAFF